One sample yielded the 17 T cell receptor beta chains listed below, sequenced in a study of blood T cells in healthy people across ages. A J-beta primer mix and a sample-barcoded 5' primer were used in a second PCR of about 7 to 12 cycles. TCRdb reprocessed the 5' RACE reads via MiXCR and lists one record per CDR3 protein. Among approximately 360,000 distinct CDR3 sequences listed, about 52% were seen once. The sequenced sample was blood. These receptors were obtained from a man aged 60 to 75 in good health.

In its sample, this clonotype was seen a few times. An end of the junction does not agree with germline; a read error may underlie this. CDR3 in DNA: TGTGCCAGCAGCCCACCGCCTAGCGGGAGGGGCTACAATGAGCTGTTCTTC. Encoded protein: CASSPPPSGRGYNELFF. V gene TRBV3-1 combines with J gene TRBJ2-1, with 12 bases fitting TRBD2. Germline V lookup: CDR1 LGHDT, CDR2 YNNKEL (reference sequence). The length of the CDR3 is 17 residues.

A few counts support this clonotype. The J gene is TRBJ2-1, the V gene TRBV28, with a tentative D call TRBD2 (5 bases). CDR1 is MDHEN and CDR2 is SYDVKM in the germline V gene. This CDR3 region has 13 residues. V was cut by 4 bases and J by 15 bases, with 19 bases left in between. CDR3 protein: CASSSPGKGGRFF. The CDR3 coding sequence is TGTGCCAGCAGTTCCCCCGGGAAGGGTGGCCGGTTCTTC.

This clonotype was counted a few times. The chain joins TRBV29-1 to TRBJ1-2; maybe TRBD1 (5 bases). CDR1 and CDR2 (germline): SQVTM, ANQGSEA. Trimming shortened V by 3 bases and J by 8 bases, and 13 bases separated the two germline ends. The CDR3 consists of 12 residues. The CDR3 spells CSVEEGRGGYTF. In DNA, the CDR3 is TGCAGCGTTGAGGAGGGAAGGGGAGGCTACACCTTC.

CDR3: CASSHNAGVLRGVWEQYF. CDR3 bases: TGCGCCAGCAGCCATAACGCGGGAGTGTTAAGGGGTGTCTGGGAGCAGTACTTC. V is TRBV4-3 and J is TRBJ2-7; 7 bases align to TRBD2. The CDR3 contains 18 residues. CDR1 is LGHNA and CDR2 is YSLEER in the germline V gene. V lost 3 bases and J lost 7; bases outside the gene matches: 21.

At least ten counts were recorded for this clonotype. V and J are TRBV20-1 and TRBJ2-7; the match to TRBD1 covers 9 bases. The junction had 12 bases not matched to a gene; V was cut back by 5 bases and J by 1 base. The CDR3 extends over 16 amino acids. Germline assignment: CDR1 DFQATT and CDR2 SNEGSKA (reference sequence). CDR3 DNA sequence: TGCAGTGCTTCGGACCCCGGGGACAGGGCTTCCTACGAGCAGTACTTC. Translating it yields CSASDPGDRASYEQYF.

This clonotype was detected a few times. The gene calls are TRBV20-1 and TRBJ2-7; possibly TRBD1 or TRBD2 for D (5 bases each). V was clipped by 5 bases and J by 3 bases, with 11 bases between them. Germline V gene data show CDR1 as DFQATT and CDR2 as SNEGSKA (reference sequence). The CDR3 runs 12 residues. CDR3 protein: CSAGGKIYEQYF. Written as DNA, the CDR3 is TGCAGTGCTGGGGGAAAAATCTACGAGCAGTACTTC.

This clonotype was observed many times. The chain carries TRBV7-2 and TRBJ2-1; TRBD1 aligns across 8 bases. The junction had 11 bases not matched to a gene; V was cut back by 3 bases and J by 7 bases. Per germline, CDR1 SGHTA and CDR2 FQGNSA. The CDR3 is 16 residues long. The CDR3 coding sequence is TGTGCCAGCAGCTTGGTCAGACAGGGGAACCGGAATGAGCAGTTCTTC. Translation gives CASSLVRQGNRNEQFF.

The chain is built from TRBV4-1 and TRBJ2-7, with 9 bases that match TRBD1. This CDR3 contains 16 residues. Germline V gene data show CDR1 as MGHRA and CDR2 as YSYEKL. V lost 1 base to trimming and J lost 2 bases; unmatched junction nucleotides: 6. The CDR3 nucleotides read TGCGCCAGCAGCCAAGCACCGGGACAGGGCACCTACGAGCAGTACTTC. It yields the protein CASSQAPGQGTYEQYF.

This chain joins TRBV6-2 or TRBV6-3 and TRBJ2-6, with D unresolved. The CDR3 is made up of 15 amino acids. From germline, CDR1 is MNHEY and CDR2 SVGEGT. V lost 5 bases, J lost 2 bases, and 10 bases lay in between. As DNA, the CDR3 is TGTGCCAGCAGTCACGGATTGGCTGGGGCCAACGTCCTGACTTTC. Protein product: CASSHGLAGANVLTF.

The gene calls are TRBV7-9 and TRBJ1-5; D unresolved. In germline, CDR1 is SEHNR, CDR2 FQNEAQ (reference sequence). Deletions cut 4 bases from V and 3 bases from J, with 4 bases between. This CDR3 is 12 amino acids long. The CDR3 loop is CASSWINQPQHF. CDR3 DNA sequence: TGTGCCAGCAGCTGGATCAATCAGCCCCAGCATTTT.

Many counts were recorded for this clonotype. The J gene is TRBJ2-4, the V gene TRBV5-6; D gene unclear. The CDR3 loop spans 14 amino acids. V was trimmed by 4 bases and J by 0 bases, leaving 8 bases between them. Germline V gene sequence: CDR1 SGHDT, CDR2 YYEEEE. The CDR3 region is CASSPPGAKNIQYF. As DNA, the CDR3 is TGTGCCAGCAGCCCACCGGGAGCCAAAAACATTCAGTACTTC.

This clonotype has just a few counts. V gene TRBV24-1 combines with J gene TRBJ2-5, with 10 bases matching TRBD2. The J call may be faulty, since TRBJ2-7 better matches the DNA end. The CDR3 contains 12 residues. From germline, CDR1 is KGHDR and CDR2 SFDVKD. CDR3 loop: CATSRTSGEQYF. The DNA for the CDR3 is TGTGCCACCAGTAGGACTAGCGGCGAGCAGTACTTC.

The chain couples TRBV10-3 to TRBJ2-3; the D gene is possibly TRBD2 (6 bases). V lost 3 bases and J 2 bases, leaving 9 bases between the germline ends. CDR1 is ENHRY and CDR2 is SYGVKD in the germline V gene. This CDR3 spans 14 amino acids. The CDR3 DNA follows: TGTGCCATCAGTGACGGAGGGGTCACAGATACGCAGTATTTT. This codes for CAISDGGVTDTQYF.

V and J are TRBV20-1 and TRBJ1-2, with 7 bases fitting TRBD1. Germline V gives CDR1 DFQATT, CDR2 SNEGSKA (reference sequence). Trimming cost V 3 bases and J 3 bases; bases outside gene matches: 10. The CDR3 consists of 15 residues. CDR3 coding DNA: TGCAGTGCTAGCCTATCGATACAGGGGCACTATGGCTACACCTTC. Its translation: CSASLSIQGHYGYTF.

This clonotype was detected only a few times. V gene TRBV5-1 combines with J gene TRBJ1-2; D uncertain. Per the germline V gene, CDR1 is SGHRS and CDR2 is YFSETQ. V shed 4 bases and J shed 4 bases, with 11 bases lying between them. The CDR3 totals 13 residues. In nucleotides, the CDR3 is TGCGCCAGCAGCCCCCAGGAAGGCTATGGCTACACCTTC. This codes for CASSPQEGYGYTF.

The chain recombines TRBV6-2 or TRBV6-3 with TRBJ2-5; D is undetermined. CDR3 size: 13 residues. V shed 8 bases and J shed 0 bases, with 10 bases lying between them. Germline V lookup: CDR1 MNHEY, CDR2 SVGEGT. The CDR3: CASYRSNQETQYF. CDR3 DNA sequence: TGTGCCAGCTACCGCAGCAACCAAGAGACCCAGTACTTC.

This clonotype was detected a few times. This chain uses TRBV6-5 with TRBJ2-5; D not resolved. V lost 2 bases and J 5 bases, leaving 12 bases between the germline ends. Looked up from germline, CDR1 is MNHEY and CDR2 is SVGAGI. The CDR3 consists of 14 residues. The CDR3 spells CASSYDASEETQYF. In DNA form, the CDR3 reads TGTGCCAGCAGTTACGACGCTTCTGAGGAGACCCAGTACTTC.